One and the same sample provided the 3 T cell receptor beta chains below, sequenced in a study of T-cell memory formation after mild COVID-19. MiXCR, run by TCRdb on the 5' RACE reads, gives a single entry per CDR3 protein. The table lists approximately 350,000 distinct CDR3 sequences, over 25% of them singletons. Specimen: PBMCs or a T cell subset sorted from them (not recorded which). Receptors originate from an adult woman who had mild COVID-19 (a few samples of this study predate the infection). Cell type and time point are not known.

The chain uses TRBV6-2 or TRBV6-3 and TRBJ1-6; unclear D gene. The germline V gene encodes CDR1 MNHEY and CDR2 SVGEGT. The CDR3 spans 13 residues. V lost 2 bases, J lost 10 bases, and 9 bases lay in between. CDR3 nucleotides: TGTGCCAGCAGTTACATGAGTGGATCACCCCTCCACTTT. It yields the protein CASSYMSGSPLHF.

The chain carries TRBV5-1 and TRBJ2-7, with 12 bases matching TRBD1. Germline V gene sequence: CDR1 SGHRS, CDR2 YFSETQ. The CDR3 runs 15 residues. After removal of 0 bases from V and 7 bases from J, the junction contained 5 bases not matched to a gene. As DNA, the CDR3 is TGCGCCAGCAGCTTGGGGGACAGGGGGCCAAATGAGCAGTACTTC. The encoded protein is CASSLGDRGPNEQYF. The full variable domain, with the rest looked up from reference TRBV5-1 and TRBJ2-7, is KAGVTQTPRYLIKTRGQQVTLSCSPISGHRSVSWYQQTPGQGLQFLFEYFSETQRNKGNFPGRFSGRQFSNSRSEMNVSTLELGDSALYLCASSLGDRGPNEQYFGPGTRLTVT.

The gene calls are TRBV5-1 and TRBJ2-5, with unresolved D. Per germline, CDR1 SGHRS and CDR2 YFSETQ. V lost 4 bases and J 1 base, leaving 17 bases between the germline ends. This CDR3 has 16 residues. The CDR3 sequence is CASSPTGSLGQETQYF. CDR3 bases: TGCGCCAGCAGCCCCACCGGATCTTTGGGCCAAGAGACCCAGTACTTC. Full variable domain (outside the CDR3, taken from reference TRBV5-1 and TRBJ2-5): KAGVTQTPRYLIKTRGQQVTLSCSPISGHRSVSWYQQTPGQGLQFLFEYFSETQRNKGNFPGRFSGRQFSNSRSEMNVSTLELGDSALYLCASSPTGSLGQETQYFGPGTRLLVL.